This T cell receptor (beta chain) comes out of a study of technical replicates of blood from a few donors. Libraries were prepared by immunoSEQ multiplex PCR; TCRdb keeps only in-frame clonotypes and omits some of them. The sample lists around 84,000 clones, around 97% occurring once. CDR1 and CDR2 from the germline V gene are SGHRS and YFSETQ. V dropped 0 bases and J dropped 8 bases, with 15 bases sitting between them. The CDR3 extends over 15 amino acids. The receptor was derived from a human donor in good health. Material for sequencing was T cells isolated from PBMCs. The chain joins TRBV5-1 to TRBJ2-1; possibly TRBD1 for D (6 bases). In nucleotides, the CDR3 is TGCGCCAGCAGCTTGGAGGGGGAAGGTTTCTATGAGCAGTTCTTC. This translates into CASSLEGEGFYEQFF.